This T cell receptor beta chain was captured in a study of T cell responses to AZD1222 COVID-19 vaccine. Study outcomes and limitations: CD4 TCRs linked to vaccination spanned spike, dominating at 160-218 and 743-854. Spike-specific TCR breadth and depth both grew after two AZD1222 doses. None of the repertoires were sampled until the peak T cell response had passed. Only six or seven AZD1222 recipients tested seropositive at baseline.

Clones were sequenced by immunoSEQ multiplex PCR, and TCRdb holds only the in-frame ones, with some missing. The data contain 200,000 to 250,000 clones, about 92% of them seen just once; the ten biggest clones take up roughly 0.99%. This clone was recorded only once. Its antigen is currently unknown. The germline CDR1 and CDR2 sequences are LNHDA and SQIVND (reference sequence). This CDR3 contains 12 residues. Trimming cost V 10 bases and J 7 bases; bases outside gene matches: 6. The chain combines TRBV19 with TRBJ1-2; 10 bases fit TRBD1. The sequences come from peripheral blood, collected on day 0 of MenACWY control vaccination. This TCR was recovered from an adult in good health. The CDR3 here is CATSGQGVGYTF. CDR3 in DNA: TGTGCCACTTCCGGACAGGGGGTTGGCTACACCTTC.